The 9 T cell receptor beta chains in this list originate from one sample, sequenced in a study of control samples from healthy donors and cancer patients (dated by TCRdb to about 2020). Libraries were constructed by the immunoSEQ multiplex PCR assay. In TCRdb, the immuneACCESS table is reduced to in-frame sequences with V and J assigned. These tables do not hold every clone; where another copy was compared, an unresolved V gene accounts for under half, and the others remain unexplained. The sample includes under 200,000 clones, with roughly 89% observed a single time. Around 1.5% of the sample comes from the top ten. Material for sequencing was blood. All receptors derive from a woman in her twenties or thirties in good health.

This chain joins TRBV2 and TRBJ2-7, with D perhaps TRBD2 (5 bases). Germline loops: CDR1 SNHLY, CDR2 FYNNEI. The CDR3 spans 11 residues. V shed 7 bases and J shed 3 bases, with 7 bases lying between them. Here the CDR3 DNA reads TGTGCCAGCACTAGCAGCTACGAGCAGTACTTC. It specifies CASTSSYEQYF.

The chain joins TRBV24-1 to TRBJ2-1, with 12 bases matching TRBD2. The length of the CDR3 is 16 residues. Germline V gene lookup returns CDR1 KGHDR and CDR2 SFDVKD. V trimming: 2 bases; J trimming: 4 bases; junction bases outside the gene matches: 2. The CDR3 DNA follows: TGTGCCACCAGTGATTCTAGCGGGGGGGCTTACAATGAGCAGTTCTTC. Its protein is CATSDSSGGAYNEQFF.

The genes are TRBV28 and TRBJ1-4; a weak D match, TRBD1 (5 bases). CDR1 MDHEN and CDR2 SYDVKM come from the germline V gene. The CDR3 has 14 residues. The V gene lost 3 bases and the J gene lost 1 base, with 6 bases spanning the gap. The CDR3 spells CASSFRVTNEKLFF. CDR3 sequence (DNA): TGTGCCAGCAGTTTCAGGGTAACTAATGAAAAACTGTTTTTT. The whole variable domain, filled in from reference TRBV28 and TRBJ1-4, reads DVKVTQSSRYLVKRTGEKVFLECVQDMDHENMFWYRQDPGLGLRLIYFSYDVKMKEKGDIPEGYSVSREKKERFSLILESASTNQTSMYLCASSFRVTNEKLFFGSGTQLSVL.

The gene calls are TRBV3-1 (or the pseudogene TRBV3-2) and TRBJ1-2; TRBD1 matches 7 bases. The germline gives CDR1 LGHDT, CDR2 YNNKEL (reference sequence). Trimming cost V 5 bases and J 4 bases; bases outside gene matches: 4. The CDR3 has 13 residues. This CDR3 reads CASSEGQFYGYTF. DNA for the CDR3: TGTGCCAGCAGCGAGGGACAGTTCTATGGCTACACCTTC.

This sequence joins TRBV15 and TRBJ2-1; D remains unclear. CDR1 is LNHNV, CDR2 YYDKDF, per germline (reference sequence). Deletions cut 3 bases from V and 3 bases from J, with 12 bases between. This CDR3 is 15 amino acids long. CDR3 nucleotide sequence: TGTGCCACCAGCAGTCGGCAGCCTTACTACAATGAGCAGTTCTTC. It codes for CATSSRQPYYNEQFF.

The chain has TRBV4-3 and TRBJ2-1, with D unclear. CDR3 length: 13 residues. V lost 5 bases to trimming and J lost 4 bases, with 9 bases between them. Germline assignment: CDR1 LGHNA and CDR2 YSLEER. The CDR3 is CASSSRLYNEQFF. CDR3 DNA: TGCGCCAGCAGCTCCCGACTGTACAATGAGCAGTTCTTC.

The chain links TRBV10-3 to TRBJ1-6; D unresolved. This CDR3 comprises 13 residues. Germline assignment: CDR1 ENHRY and CDR2 SYGVKD. V was clipped by 8 bases and J by 5 bases, with 10 bases between them. Written as DNA, the CDR3 is TGTGCCATCTCGGGAACCCATAATTCACCCCTCCACTTT. Its translation is CAISGTHNSPLHF.

The chain carries TRBV29-1 and TRBJ1-2; 7 bases are a match to TRBD1. Germline-derived CDR1 and CDR2 are SQVTM and ANQGSEA. The CDR3 totals 13 residues. Unmatched junction bases numbered 8, after V lost 6 bases and J lost 4 bases. CDR3 in amino acids: CSVGQVIGYGYTF. DNA of the CDR3: TGCAGCGTAGGACAGGTTATTGGCTATGGCTACACCTTC.

This chain connects TRBV7-2 to TRBJ2-5; 9 bases line up with TRBD2. Losses at the gene ends were 0 bases for V and 5 bases for J; bases not matched to a gene: 13. Germline-derived CDR1 and CDR2 are SGHTA and FQGNSA. The CDR3 length is 18 residues. CDR3 residues: CASSLARVAGGPGETQYF. In DNA, the CDR3 is TGTGCCAGCAGCTTAGCGAGGGTCGCGGGAGGGCCCGGTGAGACCCAGTACTTC.